What follows describes a single T cell receptor (beta chain). The antigen remains undetermined. This entry comes from a study of cytomegalovirus exposure and HLA in healthy donors. Study observations and caveats: Because they were indistinguishable, some V segments, including TRBV6-2 and TRBV6-3, were excluded. As a later analysis showed, a missense DCLRE1C variant was linked to trimming of TCR beta V- and J-genes. A later analysis reported that several of the most significant clusters appeared to be linked to common viral pathogens, among them Epstein-Barr virus.

With 60 Vbeta and 13 Jbeta primers, the PCR was carried out. This table comes from immunoSEQ multiplex PCR, and its TCRdb copy is limited to in-frame clones, with some not included. The table lists about 200,000 clones, 83% of them singletons. Germline V gene data show CDR1 as MDHEN and CDR2 as SYDVKM. The CDR3 contains 15 residues. V lost 3 bases and J 0 bases, leaving 9 bases between the germline ends. The chain carries TRBV28 and TRBJ2-1; D possibly corresponds to TRBD2 (5 bases). Sequencing was done on a sample of PBMCs. This receptor was taken from a girl between 5 and 17 years old in good health and CMV-seronegative. The CDR3 DNA sequence: TGTGCCAGCAGTTTCGGGGTTCCCTCCTACAATGAGCAGTTCTTC. Protein product: CASSFGVPSYNEQFF. The full variable domain, completed using reference TRBV28 and TRBJ2-1, is DVKVTQSSRYLVKRTGEKVFLECVQDMDHENMFWYRQDPGLGLRLIYFSYDVKMKEKGDIPEGYSVSREKKERFSLILESASTNQTSMYLCASSFGVPSYNEQFFGPGTRLTVL.